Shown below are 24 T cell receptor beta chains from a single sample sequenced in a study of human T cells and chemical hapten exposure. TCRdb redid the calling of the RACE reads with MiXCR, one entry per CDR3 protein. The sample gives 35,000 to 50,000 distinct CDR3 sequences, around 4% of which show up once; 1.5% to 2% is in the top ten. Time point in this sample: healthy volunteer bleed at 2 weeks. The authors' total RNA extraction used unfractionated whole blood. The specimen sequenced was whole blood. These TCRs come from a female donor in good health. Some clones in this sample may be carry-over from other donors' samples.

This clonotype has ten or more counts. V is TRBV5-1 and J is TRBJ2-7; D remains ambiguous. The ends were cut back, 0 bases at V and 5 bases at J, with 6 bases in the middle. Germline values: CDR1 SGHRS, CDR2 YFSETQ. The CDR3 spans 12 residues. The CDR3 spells CASSLEGHEQYF. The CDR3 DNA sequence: TGCGCCAGCAGCTTGGAAGGCCACGAGCAGTACTTC.

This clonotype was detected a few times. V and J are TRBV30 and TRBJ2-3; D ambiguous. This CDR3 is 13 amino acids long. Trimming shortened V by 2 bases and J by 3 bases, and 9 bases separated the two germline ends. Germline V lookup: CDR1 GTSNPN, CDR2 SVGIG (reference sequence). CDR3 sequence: CAWSPPHTDTQYF. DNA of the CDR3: TGTGCCTGGAGTCCACCCCATACAGATACGCAGTATTTT.

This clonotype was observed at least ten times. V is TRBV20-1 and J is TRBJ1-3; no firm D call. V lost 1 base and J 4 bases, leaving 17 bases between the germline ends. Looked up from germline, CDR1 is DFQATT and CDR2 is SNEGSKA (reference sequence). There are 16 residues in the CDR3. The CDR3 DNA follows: TGCAGTGCTAGAGCTTTATCCCGGGCAGTGGGAAACACCATATATTTT. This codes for CSARALSRAVGNTIYF.

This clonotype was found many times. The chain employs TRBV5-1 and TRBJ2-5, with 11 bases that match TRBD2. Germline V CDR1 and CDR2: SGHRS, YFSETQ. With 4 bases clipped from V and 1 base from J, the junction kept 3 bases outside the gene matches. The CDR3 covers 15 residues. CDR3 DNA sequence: TGCGCCAGCAGCCCGGGACTAGCGGCCCAAGAGACCCAGTACTTC. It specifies CASSPGLAAQETQYF. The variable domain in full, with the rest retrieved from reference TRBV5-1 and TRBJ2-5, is KAGVTQTPRYLIKTRGQQVTLSCSPISGHRSVSWYQQTPGQGLQFLFEYFSETQRNKGNFPGRFSGRQFSNSRSEMNVSTLELGDSALYLCASSPGLAAQETQYFGPGTRLLVL.

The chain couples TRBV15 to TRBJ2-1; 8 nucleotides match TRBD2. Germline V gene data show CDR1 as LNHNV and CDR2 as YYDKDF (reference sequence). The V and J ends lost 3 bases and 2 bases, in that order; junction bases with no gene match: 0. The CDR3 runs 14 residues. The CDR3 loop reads CATSSGGAYNEQFF. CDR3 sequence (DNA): TGTGCCACCAGCAGCGGGGGGGCCTACAATGAGCAGTTCTTC.

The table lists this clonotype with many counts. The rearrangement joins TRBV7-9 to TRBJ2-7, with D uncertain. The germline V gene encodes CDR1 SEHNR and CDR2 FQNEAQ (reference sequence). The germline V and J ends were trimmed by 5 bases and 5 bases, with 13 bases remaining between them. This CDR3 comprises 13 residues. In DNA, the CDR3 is TGTGCCAGCAGCCCTCCTTCCCCCCACGAGCAGTACTTC. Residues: CASSPPSPHEQYF.

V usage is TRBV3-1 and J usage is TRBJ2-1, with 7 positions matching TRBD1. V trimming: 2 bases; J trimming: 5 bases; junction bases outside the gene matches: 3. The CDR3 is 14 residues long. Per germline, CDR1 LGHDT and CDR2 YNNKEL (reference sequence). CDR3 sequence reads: CASSQRDSDNEQFF. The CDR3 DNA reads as TGTGCCAGCAGCCAACGGGACAGCGACAATGAGCAGTTCTTC.

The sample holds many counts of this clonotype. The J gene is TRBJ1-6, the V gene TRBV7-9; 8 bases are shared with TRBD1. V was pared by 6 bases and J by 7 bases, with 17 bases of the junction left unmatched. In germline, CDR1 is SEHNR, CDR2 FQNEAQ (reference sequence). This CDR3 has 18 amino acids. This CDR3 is CASSYNSVLGQANSPLHF. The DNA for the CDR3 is TGTGCCAGCAGTTATAACTCCGTCCTGGGACAGGCGAATTCACCCCTCCACTTT.

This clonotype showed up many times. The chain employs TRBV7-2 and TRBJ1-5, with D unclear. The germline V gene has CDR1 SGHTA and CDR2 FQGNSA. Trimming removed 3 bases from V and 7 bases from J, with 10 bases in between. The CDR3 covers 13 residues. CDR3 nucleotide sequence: TGTGCCAGCAGCTTGGTTCCTTTACAGCCCCAGCATTTT. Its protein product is CASSLVPLQPQHF.

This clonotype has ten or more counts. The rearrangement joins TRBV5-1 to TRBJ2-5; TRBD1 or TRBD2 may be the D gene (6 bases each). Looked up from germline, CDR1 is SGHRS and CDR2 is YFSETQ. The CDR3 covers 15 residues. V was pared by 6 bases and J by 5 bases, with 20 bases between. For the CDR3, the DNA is TGCGCCAGCACCCGATTGACAGGAGCGGGCGAGACCCAGTACTTC. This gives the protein CASTRLTGAGETQYF. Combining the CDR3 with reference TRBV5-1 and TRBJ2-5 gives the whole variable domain KAGVTQTPRYLIKTRGQQVTLSCSPISGHRSVSWYQQTPGQGLQFLFEYFSETQRNKGNFPGRFSGRQFSNSRSEMNVSTLELGDSALYLCASTRLTGAGETQYFGPGTRLLVL.

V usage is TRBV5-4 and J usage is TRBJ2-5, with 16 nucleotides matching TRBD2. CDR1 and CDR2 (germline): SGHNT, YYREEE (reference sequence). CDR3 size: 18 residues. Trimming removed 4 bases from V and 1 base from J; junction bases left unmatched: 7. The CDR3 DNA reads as TGTGCCAGCAGCCCCGGGACTAGCGGGGGGGCCCCCCAAGAGACCCAGTACTTC. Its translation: CASSPGTSGGAPQETQYF.

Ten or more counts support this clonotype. The CDR3 region is CASSQDRAGRGEKLFF. CDR3 nucleotides: TGTGCCAGCAGCCAAGATAGGGCGGGGAGAGGGGAAAAACTGTTTTTT. This chain uses TRBV14 with TRBJ1-4; the D is unclear. Trimming cost V 0 bases and J 8 bases, with 16 bases left between them. This CDR3 is 16 amino acids long. Germline V gene lookup returns CDR1 SGHDN and CDR2 FVKESK.

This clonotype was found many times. This chain's CDR3 is CASSQGILRPYF. Here the CDR3 DNA reads TGTGCCAGCAGCCAAGGGATCCTGAGGCCGTACTTC. The chain links TRBV14 to TRBJ2-7, with D unclear. The germline V gene encodes CDR1 SGHDN and CDR2 FVKESK. CDR3 size: 12 residues. V lost 1 base, J lost 12 bases, and 13 bases lay in between.

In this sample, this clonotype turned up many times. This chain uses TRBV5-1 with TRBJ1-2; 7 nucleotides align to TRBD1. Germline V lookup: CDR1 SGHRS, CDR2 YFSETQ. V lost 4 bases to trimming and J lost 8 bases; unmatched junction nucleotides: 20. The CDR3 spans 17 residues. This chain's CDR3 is CASSAYSGQVPRDGYTF. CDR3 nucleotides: TGCGCCAGCAGCGCCTACTCTGGACAGGTTCCAAGAGACGGCTACACCTTC.

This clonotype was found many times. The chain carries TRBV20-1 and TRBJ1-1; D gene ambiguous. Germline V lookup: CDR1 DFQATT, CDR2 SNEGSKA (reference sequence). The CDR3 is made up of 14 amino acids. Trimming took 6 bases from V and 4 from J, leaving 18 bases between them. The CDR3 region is CSATRTVSGTEAFF. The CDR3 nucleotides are TGCAGTGCAACGCGAACAGTTTCGGGCACTGAAGCTTTCTTT.

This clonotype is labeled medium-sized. The CDR3 DNA is TGTGCCAGCAGACCTCCTAACGGGGACGAGCAGTACTTC. Its translation is CASRPPNGDEQYF. This sequence joins TRBV7-9 and TRBJ2-7; possibly TRBD2 for D (5 bases). The germline CDR1 and CDR2 sequences are SEHNR and FQNEAQ (reference sequence). The CDR3 consists of 13 residues. V lost 6 bases and J lost 5, with 14 bases in between.

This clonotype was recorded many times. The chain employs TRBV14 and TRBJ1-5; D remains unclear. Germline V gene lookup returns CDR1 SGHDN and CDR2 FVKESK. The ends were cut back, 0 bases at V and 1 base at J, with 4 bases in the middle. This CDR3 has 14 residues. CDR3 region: CASSQDESNQPQHF. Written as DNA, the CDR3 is TGTGCCAGCAGCCAAGACGAAAGCAATCAGCCCCAGCATTTT.

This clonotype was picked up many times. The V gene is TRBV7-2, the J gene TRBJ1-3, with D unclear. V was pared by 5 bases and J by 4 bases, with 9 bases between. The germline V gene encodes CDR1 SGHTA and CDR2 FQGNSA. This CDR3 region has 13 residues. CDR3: CASSNVQGNTIYF. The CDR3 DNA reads TGTGCCAGCAGCAATGTACAGGGAAACACCATATATTTT.

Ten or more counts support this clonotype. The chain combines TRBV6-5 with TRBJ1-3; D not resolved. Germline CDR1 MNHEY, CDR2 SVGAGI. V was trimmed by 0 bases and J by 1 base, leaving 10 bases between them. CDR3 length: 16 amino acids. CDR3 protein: CASSYSGPGSGNTIYF. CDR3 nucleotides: TGTGCCAGCAGTTACTCCGGCCCGGGGTCTGGAAACACCATATATTTT.

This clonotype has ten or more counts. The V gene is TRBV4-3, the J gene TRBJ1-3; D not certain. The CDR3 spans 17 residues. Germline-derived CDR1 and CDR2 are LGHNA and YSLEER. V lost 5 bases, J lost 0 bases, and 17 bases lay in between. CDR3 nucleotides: TGCGCCAGCAGCGCATCATCCCAAGCGAGCTCTGGAAACACCATATATTTT. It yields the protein CASSASSQASSGNTIYF.

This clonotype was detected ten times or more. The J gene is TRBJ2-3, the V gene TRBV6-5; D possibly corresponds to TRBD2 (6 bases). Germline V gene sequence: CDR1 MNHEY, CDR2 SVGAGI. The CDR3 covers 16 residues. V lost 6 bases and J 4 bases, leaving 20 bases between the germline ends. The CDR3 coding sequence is TGTGCCAGCAGCCGAGTAAGACTAGTTTCCGCAGATACGCAGTATTTT. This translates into CASSRVRLVSADTQYF.

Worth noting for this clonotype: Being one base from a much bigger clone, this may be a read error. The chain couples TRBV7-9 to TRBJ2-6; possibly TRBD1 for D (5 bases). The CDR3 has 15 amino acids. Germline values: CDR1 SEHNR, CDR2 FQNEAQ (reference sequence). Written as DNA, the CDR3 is TGTGCCAGCAGCTTAGGGGTCCCTGGGGCCAGCGTCCTGACTTTC. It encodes CASSLGVPGASVLTF.

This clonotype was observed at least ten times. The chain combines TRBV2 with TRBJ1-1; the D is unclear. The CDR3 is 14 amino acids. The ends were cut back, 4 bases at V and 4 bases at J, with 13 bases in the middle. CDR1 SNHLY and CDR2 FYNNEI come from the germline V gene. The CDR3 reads CASSVGGRATEAFF. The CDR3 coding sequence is TGTGCCAGCAGTGTTGGAGGGCGTGCCACTGAAGCTTTCTTT.

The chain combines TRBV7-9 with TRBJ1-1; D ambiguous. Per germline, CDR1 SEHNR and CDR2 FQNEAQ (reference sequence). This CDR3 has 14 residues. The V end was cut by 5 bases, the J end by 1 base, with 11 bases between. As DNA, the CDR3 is TGTGCCAGCAGCCGCGGACGGGGGAACACTGAAGCTTTCTTT. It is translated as CASSRGRGNTEAFF.